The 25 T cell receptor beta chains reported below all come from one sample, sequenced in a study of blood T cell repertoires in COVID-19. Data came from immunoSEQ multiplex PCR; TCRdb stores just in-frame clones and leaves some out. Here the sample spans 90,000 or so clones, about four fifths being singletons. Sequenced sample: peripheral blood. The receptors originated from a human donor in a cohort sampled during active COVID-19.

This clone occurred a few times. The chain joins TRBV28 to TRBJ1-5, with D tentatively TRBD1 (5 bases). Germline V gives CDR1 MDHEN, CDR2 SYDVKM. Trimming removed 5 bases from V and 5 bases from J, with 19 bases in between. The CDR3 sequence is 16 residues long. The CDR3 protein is CASSRRDSRWDQPQHF. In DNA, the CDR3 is TGTGCCAGCAGTCGGCGGGACTCTCGCTGGGATCAGCCCCAGCATTTT. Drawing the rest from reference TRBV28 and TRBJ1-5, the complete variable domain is DVKVTQSSRYLVKRTGEKVFLECVQDMDHENMFWYRQDPGLGLRLIYFSYDVKMKEKGDIPEGYSVSREKKERFSLILESASTNQTSMYLCASSRRDSRWDQPQHFGDGTRLSIL.

CDR3 amino acids: CASSLTGSVEKLFF. For the CDR3, the DNA is TGTGCCAGCAGCTTAACCGGGTCGGTTGAAAAACTGTTTTTT. The chain carries TRBV5-5 and TRBJ1-4; no clear D. The V gene lost 2 bases and the J gene lost 7 bases, with 12 bases spanning the gap. Per the germline V gene, CDR1 is SGHKS and CDR2 is YYEKEE (reference sequence). This CDR3 has 14 residues.

CDR3 in amino acids: CATSRDKTWGDLAYEQYF. The CDR3 DNA follows: TGTGCCACCAGCAGAGATAAGACGTGGGGGGACTTAGCCTACGAGCAGTACTTC. The chain combines TRBV15 with TRBJ2-7; a weak D match, TRBD2 (6 bases). V was clipped by 0 bases and J by 2 bases, with 20 bases between them. This CDR3 region has 18 residues. The V gene's germline CDR1 is LNHNV and CDR2 YYDKDF (reference sequence).

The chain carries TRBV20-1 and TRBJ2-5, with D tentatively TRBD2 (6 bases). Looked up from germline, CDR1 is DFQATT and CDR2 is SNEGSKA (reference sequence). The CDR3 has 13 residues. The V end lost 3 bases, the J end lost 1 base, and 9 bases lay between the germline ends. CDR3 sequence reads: CSASLGLQETQYF. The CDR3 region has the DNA TGCAGTGCTAGTCTGGGACTCCAAGAGACCCAGTACTTC.

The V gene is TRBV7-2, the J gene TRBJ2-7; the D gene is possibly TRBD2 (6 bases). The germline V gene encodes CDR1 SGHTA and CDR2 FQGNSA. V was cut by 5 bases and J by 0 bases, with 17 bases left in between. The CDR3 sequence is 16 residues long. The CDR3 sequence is CASSNPAGGNSYEQYF. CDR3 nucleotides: TGTGCCAGCAGCAACCCAGCGGGTGGGAACTCCTACGAGCAGTACTTC. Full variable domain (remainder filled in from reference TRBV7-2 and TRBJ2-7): GAGVSQSPSNKVTEKGKDVELRCDPISGHTALYWYRQSLGQGLEFLIYFQGNSAPDKSGLPSDRFSAERTGGSVSTLTIQRTQQEDSAVYLCASSNPAGGNSYEQYFGPGTRLTVT.

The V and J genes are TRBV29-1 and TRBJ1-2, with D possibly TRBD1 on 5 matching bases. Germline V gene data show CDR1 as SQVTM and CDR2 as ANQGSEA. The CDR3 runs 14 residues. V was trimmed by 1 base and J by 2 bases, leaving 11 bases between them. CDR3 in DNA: TGCAGCGTTGAAGTAGAAAAGGGGAACTATGGCTACACCTTC. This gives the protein CSVEVEKGNYGYTF. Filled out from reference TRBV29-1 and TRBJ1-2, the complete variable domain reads SAVISQKPSRDICQRGTSLTIQCQVDSQVTMMFWYRQQPGQSLTLIATANQGSEATYESGFVIDKFPISRPNLTFSTLTVSNMSPEDSSIYLCSVEVEKGNYGYTFGSGTRLTVV.

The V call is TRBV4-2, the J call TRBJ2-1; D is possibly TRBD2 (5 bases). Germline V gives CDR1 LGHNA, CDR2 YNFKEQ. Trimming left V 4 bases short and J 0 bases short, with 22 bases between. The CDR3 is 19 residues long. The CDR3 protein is CASSRNMLGSGSSYNEQFF. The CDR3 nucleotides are TGTGCCAGCAGCCGGAACATGCTCGGATCGGGAAGCTCCTACAATGAGCAGTTCTTC.

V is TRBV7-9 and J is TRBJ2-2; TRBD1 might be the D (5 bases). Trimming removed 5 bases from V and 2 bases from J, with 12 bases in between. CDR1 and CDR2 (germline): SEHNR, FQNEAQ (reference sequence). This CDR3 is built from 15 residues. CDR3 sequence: CASSLGQINTGELFF. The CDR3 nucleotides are TGTGCCAGCAGCCTAGGACAAATAAACACCGGGGAGCTGTTTTTT.

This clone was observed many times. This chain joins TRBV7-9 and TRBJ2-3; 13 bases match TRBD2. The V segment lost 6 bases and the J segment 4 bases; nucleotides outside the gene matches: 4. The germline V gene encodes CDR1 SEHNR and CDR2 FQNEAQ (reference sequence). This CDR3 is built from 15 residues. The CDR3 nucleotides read TGTGCCAGCAGTCGGACTAGCGGGAGTTCAGATACGCAGTATTTT. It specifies CASSRTSGSSDTQYF.

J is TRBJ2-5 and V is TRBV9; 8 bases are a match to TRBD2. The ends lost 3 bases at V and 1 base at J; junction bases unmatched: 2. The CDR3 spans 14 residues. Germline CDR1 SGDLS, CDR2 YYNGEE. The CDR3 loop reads CASSAGTSQETQYF. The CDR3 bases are TGTGCCAGCAGCGCAGGGACTAGCCAAGAGACCCAGTACTTC.

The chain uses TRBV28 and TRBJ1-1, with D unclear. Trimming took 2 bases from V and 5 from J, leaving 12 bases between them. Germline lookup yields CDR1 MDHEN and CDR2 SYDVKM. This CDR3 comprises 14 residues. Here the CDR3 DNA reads TGTGCCAGCAGTTTAATCCGGGTTTGGACTGAAGCTTTCTTT. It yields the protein CASSLIRVWTEAFF.

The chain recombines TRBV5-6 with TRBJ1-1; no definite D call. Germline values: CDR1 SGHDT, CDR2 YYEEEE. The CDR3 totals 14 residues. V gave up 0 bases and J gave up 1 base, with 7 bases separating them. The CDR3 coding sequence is TGTGCCAGCAGCTTGGCCGGTAAGAACACTGAAGCTTTCTTT. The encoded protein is CASSLAGKNTEAFF.

CDR3 amino acids: CASSDPILRTEYPYEQYF. The CDR3 DNA reads TGTGCCAGCAGCGACCCCATCTTGCGGACAGAATACCCCTACGAGCAGTACTTC. The chain recombines TRBV11-2 with TRBJ2-7; a possible D gene is TRBD1 (6 bases). The CDR3 spans 18 residues. Trimming took 5 bases from V and 2 from J, leaving 25 bases between them. Germline V gene data show CDR1 as SGHAT and CDR2 as FQNNGV. Based on the CDR3 plus reference TRBV11-2 and TRBJ2-7, the full variable domain is EAGVAQSPRYKIIEKRQSVAFWCNPISGHATLYWYQQILGQGPKLLIQFQNNGVVDDSQLPKDRFSAERLKGVDSTLKIQPAKLEDSAVYLCASSDPILRTEYPYEQYFGPGTRLTVT.

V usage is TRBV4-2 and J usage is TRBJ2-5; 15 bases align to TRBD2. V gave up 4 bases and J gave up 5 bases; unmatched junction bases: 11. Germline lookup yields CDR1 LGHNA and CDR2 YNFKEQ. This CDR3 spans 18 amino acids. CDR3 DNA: TGTGCCAGCAGCCGAGGAGGACTAGCGGGAGGGCCTGGGGAGACCCAGTACTTC. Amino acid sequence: CASSRGGLAGGPGETQYF.

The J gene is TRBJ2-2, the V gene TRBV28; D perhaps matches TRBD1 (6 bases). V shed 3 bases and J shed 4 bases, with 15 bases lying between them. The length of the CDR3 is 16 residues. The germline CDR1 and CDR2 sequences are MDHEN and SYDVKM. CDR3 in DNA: TGTGCCAGCAGTTTCCGTCAGGGGTTTAGCACCGGGGAGCTGTTTTTT. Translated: CASSFRQGFSTGELFF.

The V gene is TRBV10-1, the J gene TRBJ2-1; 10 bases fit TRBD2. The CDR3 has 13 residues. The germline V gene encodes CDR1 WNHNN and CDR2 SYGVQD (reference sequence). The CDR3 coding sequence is TGCGCACCCCGGCTAGCGGGAGACAATGAGCAGTTCTTC. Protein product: CAPRLAGDNEQFF.

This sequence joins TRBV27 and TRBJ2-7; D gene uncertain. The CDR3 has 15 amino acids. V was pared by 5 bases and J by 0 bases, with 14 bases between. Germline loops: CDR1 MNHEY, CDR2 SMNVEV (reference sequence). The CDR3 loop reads CASSLSRRDSYEQYF. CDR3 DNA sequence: TGTGCCAGCAGTCTCTCGAGGAGAGACTCCTACGAGCAGTACTTC.

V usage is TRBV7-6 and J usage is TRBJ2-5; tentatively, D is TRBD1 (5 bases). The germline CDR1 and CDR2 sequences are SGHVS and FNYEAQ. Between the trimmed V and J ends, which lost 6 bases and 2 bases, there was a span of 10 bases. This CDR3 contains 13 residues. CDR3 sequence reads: CASSRTIQETQYF. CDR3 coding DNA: TGTGCCAGCAGTCGGACAATTCAAGAGACCCAGTACTTC.

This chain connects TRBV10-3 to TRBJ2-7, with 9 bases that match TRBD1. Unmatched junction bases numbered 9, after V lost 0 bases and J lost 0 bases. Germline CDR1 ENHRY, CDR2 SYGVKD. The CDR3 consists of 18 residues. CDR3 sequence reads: CAISESSGQGRISYEQYF. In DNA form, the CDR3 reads TGTGCCATCAGTGAGTCTTCGGGACAGGGCCGAATCTCCTACGAGCAGTACTTC.

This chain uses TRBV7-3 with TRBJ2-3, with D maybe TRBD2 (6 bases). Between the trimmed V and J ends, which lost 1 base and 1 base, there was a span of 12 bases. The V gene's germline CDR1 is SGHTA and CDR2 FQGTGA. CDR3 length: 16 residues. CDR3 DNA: TGTGCCAGCAGCTTAATTAGCGGAAGCGGCACAGATACGCAGTATTTT. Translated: CASSLISGSGTDTQYF.

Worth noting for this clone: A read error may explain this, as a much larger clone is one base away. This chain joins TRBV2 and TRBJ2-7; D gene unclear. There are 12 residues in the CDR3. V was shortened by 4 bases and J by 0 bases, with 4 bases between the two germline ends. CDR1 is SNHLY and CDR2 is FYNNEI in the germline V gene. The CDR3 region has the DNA TGTGCCAGCAGTGCGAGCTCCTACGAGCAGTACTTC. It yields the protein CASSASSYEQYF.

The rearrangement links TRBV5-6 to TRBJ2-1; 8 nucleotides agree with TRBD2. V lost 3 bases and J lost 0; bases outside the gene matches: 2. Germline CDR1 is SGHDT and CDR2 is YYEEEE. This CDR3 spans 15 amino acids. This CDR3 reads CASSSSGSSYNEQFF. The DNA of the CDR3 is TGTGCCAGCAGCTCGAGCGGGAGCTCCTACAATGAGCAGTTCTTC.

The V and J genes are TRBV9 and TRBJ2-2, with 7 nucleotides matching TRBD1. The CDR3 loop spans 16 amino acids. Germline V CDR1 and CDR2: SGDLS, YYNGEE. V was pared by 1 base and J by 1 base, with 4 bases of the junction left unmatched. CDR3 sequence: CASSVSRGQNTGELFF. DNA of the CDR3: TGTGCCAGCAGCGTATCAAGGGGGCAGAACACCGGGGAGCTGTTTTTT. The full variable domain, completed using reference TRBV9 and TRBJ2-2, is DSGVTQTPKHLITATGQRVTLRCSPRSGDLSVYWYQQSLDQGLQFLIQYYNGEERAKGNILERFSAQQFPDLHSELNLSSLELGDSALYFCASSVSRGQNTGELFFGEGSRLTVL.

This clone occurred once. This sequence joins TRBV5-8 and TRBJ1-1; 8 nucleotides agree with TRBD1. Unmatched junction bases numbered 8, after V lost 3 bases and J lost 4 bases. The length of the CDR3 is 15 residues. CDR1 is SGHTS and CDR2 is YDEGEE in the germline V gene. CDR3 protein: CASSSGQGAGTEAFF. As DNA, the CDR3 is TGTGCCAGCAGCTCAGGTCAGGGGGCTGGCACTGAAGCTTTCTTT.

The DNA for the CDR3 is TGTGCCAGCAGCCAAGATAGGGGACTAGACACAGATACGCAGTATTTT. As protein: CASSQDRGLDTDTQYF. The chain links TRBV3-1 (or the pseudogene TRBV3-2) to TRBJ2-3; 8 bases match TRBD2. The CDR3 extends over 16 amino acids. The V and J ends lost 0 bases and 2 bases, in that order; junction bases with no gene match: 4. Germline-derived CDR1 and CDR2 are LGHDT and YNNKEL (reference sequence).